This T cell receptor (beta chain) derives from a study of blood T cell repertoires in COVID-19. Study-wide background: Material from acute and convalescent COVID-19 was sourced from the United States, Italy and Spain. Sources were T cells, B-cell-depleted T cells, or PBMCs; the material itself was cDNA or gDNA.

Deletions cut 5 bases from V and 8 bases from J, with 21 bases between. This CDR3 has 16 residues. Germline loops: CDR1 MDHEN, CDR2 SYDVKM. The method was immunoSEQ multiplex PCR; TCRdb's version includes in-frame clones alone and lacks a portion of them. This repertoire shows roughly 250,000 clones, 80% to 90% found once; its top ten account for around 3.2%. All enrollees were roughly 18 to 90 years old and from 20 to 30 US areas. The TCR comes from a woman in her forties who had been exposed to COVID-19. The chain combines TRBV28 with TRBJ1-4, with no clear D. Sequencing input: PBMCs or T cells enriched from blood (not recorded which). CDR3 loop: CASSPGIPLGGEKLFF. The CDR3 nucleotides read TGTGCCAGCAGTCCCGGAATCCCTCTCGGCGGGGAAAAACTGTTTTTT.